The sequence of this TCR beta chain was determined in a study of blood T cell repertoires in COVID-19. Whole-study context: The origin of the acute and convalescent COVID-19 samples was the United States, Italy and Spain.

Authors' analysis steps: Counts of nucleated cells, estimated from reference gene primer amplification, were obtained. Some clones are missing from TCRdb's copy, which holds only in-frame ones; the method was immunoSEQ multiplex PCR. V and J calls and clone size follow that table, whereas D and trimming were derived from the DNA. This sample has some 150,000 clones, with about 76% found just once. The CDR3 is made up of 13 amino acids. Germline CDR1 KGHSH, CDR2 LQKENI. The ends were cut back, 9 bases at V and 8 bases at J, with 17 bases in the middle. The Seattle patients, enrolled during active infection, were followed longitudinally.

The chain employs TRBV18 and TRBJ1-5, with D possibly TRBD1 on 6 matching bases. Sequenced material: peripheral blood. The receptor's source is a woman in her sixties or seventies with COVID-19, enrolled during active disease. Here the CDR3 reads CASLTGMGEPQHF. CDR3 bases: TGTGCCAGTTTAACAGGGATGGGAGAGCCCCAGCATTTT.